This is a list of T cell receptor beta chains from one sample in a study of cytomegalovirus exposure and HLA in healthy donors. The table came from immunoSEQ multiplex PCR; TCRdb's copy has only in-frame clones and leaves some out. The profile covers 76,000 or so clones, with roughly 95% appearing a single time and about 3.3% taken by the ten largest. The sample taken for sequencing was PBMCs. The receptor source for this set is a woman aged 18-29 years in good health and CMV-seropositive. Each CDR3 is given with its conserved first and last residue. A D gene is named only where the DNA matches it firmly. Clone size is given for some rows only: seen once, a few or many times, or a class if the clone is expanded.

CDR3 length	clone size	D gene	V gene	J gene	CDR3 protein	CDR3 DNA
13	.	.	TRBV28	TRBJ2-1	CASKQGHYNEQFF	TGTGCCAGCAAGCAGGGTCACTACAATGAGCAGTTCTTC
17	.	.	TRBV4-2	TRBJ1-5	CASSQGGSPITNQPQHF	TGTGCCAGCAGCCAAGGAGGATCCCCAATAACCAATCAGCCCCAGCATTTT
13	.	.	TRBV11-2	TRBJ2-1	CASSHTTNSEQFF	TGTGCCAGCAGCCACACAACTAACTCTGAGCAGTTCTTC
15	.	TRBD1	TRBV5-1	TRBJ1-2	CASSLGQARNYGYTF	TGCGCCAGCAGCCTCGGACAGGCCCGTAACTATGGCTACACCTTC
15	.	.	TRBV4-3	TRBJ1-1	CASSPQGNRNTEAFF	TGCGCCAGCAGCCCTCAGGGGAATCGGAACACTGAAGCTTTCTTT
14	.	.	TRBV6-5	TRBJ2-5	CASSYAGRQETQYF	TGTGCCAGCAGTTACGCGGGACGGCAAGAGACCCAGTACTTC
14	.	.	TRBV7-9	TRBJ1-2	CASSLGAGYDGYTF	TGTGCCAGCAGCTTAGGTGCGGGGTATGATGGCTACACCTTC
14	.	.	TRBV5-5	TRBJ2-5	CASRRRESEETQYF	TGTGCCAGCCGTCGTCGGGAGTCGGAAGAGACCCAGTACTTC
16	.	TRBD2	TRBV5-1	TRBJ2-2	CASSLGIAGNTGELFF	TGCGCCAGCAGCTTGGGGATAGCGGGGAACACCGGGGAGCTGTTTTTT
14	.	.	TRBV19	TRBJ1-5	CASSTRGGDQPQHF	TGTGCCAGTAGTACCCGCGGAGGGGATCAGCCCCAGCATTTT
15	.	.	TRBV18	TRBJ1-5	CASSPSPARDQPQHF	TGTGCCAGCTCACCGTCCCCTGCAAGAGATCAGCCCCAGCATTTT
15	.	TRBD2	TRBV9	TRBJ2-3	CASSFQAGGSDTQYF	TGTGCCAGCAGCTTCCAAGCGGGGGGCTCAGATACGCAGTATTTT
13	.	.	TRBV28	TRBJ2-1	CASSRRVDNEQFF	TGTGCCAGCAGTCGCAGGGTCGATAATGAGCAGTTCTTC
14	.	TRBD1	TRBV6-5	TRBJ2-7	CASSYADRAYEQYF	TGTGCCAGCAGTTACGCCGACAGGGCCTACGAGCAGTACTTC
16	.	TRBD1	TRBV7-3	TRBJ1-2	CASSLTVGQGADGYTF	TGTGCCAGCAGCTTAACGGTCGGACAGGGGGCGGATGGCTACACCTTC
15	.	TRBD2	TRBV5-4	TRBJ2-3	CASSLVSGGADTQYF	TGTGCCAGCAGCTTAGTCAGCGGGGGGGCAGATACGCAGTATTTT
14	.	TRBD2	TRBV4-3	TRBJ2-5	CASSQVPGRATQYF	TGCGCCAGCAGCCAAGTCCCAGGGAGGGCGACCCAGTACTTC
14	few	.	TRBV7-9	TRBJ1-2	CASSPDYRAHGYTF	TGTGCCAGCAGCCCCGACTACAGGGCGCATGGCTACACCTTC
14	.	TRBD2	TRBV18	TRBJ2-7	CASSLSGSGNEQYF	TGTGCCAGCTCACTTAGCGGGAGTGGGAACGAGCAGTACTTC
16	.	.	TRBV5-5	TRBJ1-6	CASSLRTVFYNSPLHF	TGTGCCAGCAGCTTGCGGACAGTCTTCTATAATTCACCCCTCCACTTT
15	.	.	TRBV7-9	TRBJ1-1	CASSFTGRMNTEAFF	TGTGCCAGCAGCTTTACAGGAAGGATGAACACTGAAGCTTTCTTT
14	once	TRBD1	TRBV11-3	TRBJ1-6	CASTGTGRNSPLHF	TGTGCCAGCACCGGGACAGGGAGGAACTCACCCCTCCACTTT
15	.	.	TRBV4-2	TRBJ1-5	CASSQEGRGNQPQHF	TGTGCCAGCAGCCAAGAAGGCAGGGGAAATCAGCCCCAGCATTTT
17	.	TRBD1	TRBV4-2	TRBJ2-6	CASSRQGYRSGANVLTF	TGTGCCAGCAGCAGACAGGGCTATCGCTCTGGGGCCAACGTCCTGACTTTC
14	.	TRBD1	TRBV2	TRBJ2-5	CASSWDRGAETQYF	TGTGCCAGCAGTTGGGACAGGGGGGCAGAGACCCAGTACTTC
20	.	.	TRBV11-3	TRBJ1-5	CASSLAETKTRRPSNQPQHF	TGTGCCAGCAGCTTAGCCGAGACAAAGACACGCCGCCCCAGCAATCAGCCCCAGCATTTT
15	.	TRBD1	TRBV7-2	TRBJ1-1	CASTNRGNRGTEAFF	TGTGCCAGCACCAACAGGGGAAACAGGGGCACTGAAGCTTTCTTT
14	.	TRBD1	TRBV5-1	TRBJ1-1	CASSLGQENTEAFF	TGCGCCAGCAGCTTAGGACAGGAGAACACTGAAGCTTTCTTT
15	.	TRBD1	TRBV7-2	TRBJ1-2	CASSLDRDRGYGYTF	TGTGCCAGCAGCTTGGACAGGGATCGCGGCTATGGCTACACCTTC
15	.	.	TRBV4-3	TRBJ2-3	CASSQVATSSDTQYF	TGCGCCAGCAGCCAAGTCGCTACTAGCAGCGATACGCAGTATTTT
15	.	.	TRBV7-8	TRBJ1-4	CASSAHRATNEKLFF	TGTGCCAGCAGCGCTCACAGGGCAACTAATGAAAAACTGTTTTTT
16	.	.	TRBV11-3	TRBJ2-1	CASSFSSRGSYNEQFF	TGTGCCAGCAGCTTCTCGAGCAGGGGCTCCTACAATGAGCAGTTCTTC
12	.	.	TRBV28	TRBJ1-1	CAIRTGSTEAFF	TGTGCCATCCGGACGGGGAGCACTGAAGCTTTCTTT
15	.	TRBD1	TRBV6-5	TRBJ2-7	CASSSATGLTYEQYF	TGTGCCAGCAGTTCCGCGACAGGGCTAACCTACGAGCAGTACTTC
15	.	TRBD2	TRBV18	TRBJ2-1	CASSPGLASYNEQFF	TGTGCCAGCTCACCGGGACTAGCTAGTTACAATGAGCAGTTCTTC
17	.	.	TRBV5-1	TRBJ2-3	CASSSEGRGMSTDTQYF	TGCGCCAGCAGCTCCGAGGGCCGGGGGATGAGCACAGATACGCAGTATTTT
14	.	TRBD1	TRBV6-5	TRBJ1-2	CASTRTGVDYGYTF	TGTGCCAGCACAAGGACAGGGGTGGACTATGGCTACACCTTC
17	.	.	TRBV5-6	TRBJ1-4	CASSLGLKGRLDEKLFF	TGTGCCAGCAGCTTGGGGCTGAAAGGGAGGTTGGATGAAAAACTGTTTTTT
15	once	.	TRBV5-4	TRBJ2-3	CASSLVAGDTDTQYF	TGTGCCAGCAGCTTGGTCGCAGGTGACACAGATACGCAGTATTTT
11	.	.	TRBV16	TRBJ2-3	CASSYIDTQYF	TGTGCCAGCAGCTACATAGATACGCAGTATTTT
17	.	TRBD2	TRBV27	TRBJ2-1	CASSPKPPAGGRDEQFF	TGTGCCAGCAGTCCCAAACCCCCAGCGGGGGGGCGAGATGAGCAGTTCTTC
13	.	.	TRBV7-8	TRBJ2-1	CASSLYQGNEQFF	TGTGCCAGCAGCTTATATCAGGGTAATGAGCAGTTCTTC
14	once	.	TRBV28	TRBJ1-4	CASRLGLSNEKLFF	TGTGCCAGCAGGTTAGGGCTATCTAATGAAAAACTGTTTTTT
13	.	.	TRBV5-8	TRBJ2-1	CASVQLAYNEQFF	TGTGCCAGCGTCCAACTAGCCTACAATGAGCAGTTCTTC
15	.	TRBD2	TRBV27	TRBJ2-3	CASTTTSGGTDTQYF	TGTGCCAGCACAACAACTAGCGGGGGCACAGATACGCAGTATTTT
15	.	.	TRBV28	TRBJ1-1	CASSGGTRSNTEAFF	TGTGCCAGCAGTGGTGGGACACGGTCGAACACTGAAGCTTTCTTT